This T cell receptor (beta chain) was profiled in a study of blood T cells in healthy people across ages. To note about this clonotype: At one end the junction does not follow the germline gene, possibly because of a read error.

CDR3 length: 13 residues. The germline CDR1 and CDR2 sequences are MNHEY and SVGAGI. Alongside a J-beta primer mix, a sample-barcoded 5' primer served in a second PCR lasting roughly 7 to 11 cycles. One entry per CDR3 protein results from TCRdb running MiXCR on the 5' RACE reads. This table has 1 million or so distinct CDR3 sequences, 40% to 50% appearing once. PBMCs were isolated at a quantity of at least 6 million per sample. The source is a woman aged 60-75 years in good health. The sequencing sample was made of blood. The chain recombines TRBV6-5 with TRBJ2-5; TRBD1 is a possible D gene (6 bases). CDR3 amino acids: CASRRGQSETQYF. The CDR3 nucleotides read TGCGCCAGCAGACGAGGACAGTCAGAGACCCAGTACTTC.